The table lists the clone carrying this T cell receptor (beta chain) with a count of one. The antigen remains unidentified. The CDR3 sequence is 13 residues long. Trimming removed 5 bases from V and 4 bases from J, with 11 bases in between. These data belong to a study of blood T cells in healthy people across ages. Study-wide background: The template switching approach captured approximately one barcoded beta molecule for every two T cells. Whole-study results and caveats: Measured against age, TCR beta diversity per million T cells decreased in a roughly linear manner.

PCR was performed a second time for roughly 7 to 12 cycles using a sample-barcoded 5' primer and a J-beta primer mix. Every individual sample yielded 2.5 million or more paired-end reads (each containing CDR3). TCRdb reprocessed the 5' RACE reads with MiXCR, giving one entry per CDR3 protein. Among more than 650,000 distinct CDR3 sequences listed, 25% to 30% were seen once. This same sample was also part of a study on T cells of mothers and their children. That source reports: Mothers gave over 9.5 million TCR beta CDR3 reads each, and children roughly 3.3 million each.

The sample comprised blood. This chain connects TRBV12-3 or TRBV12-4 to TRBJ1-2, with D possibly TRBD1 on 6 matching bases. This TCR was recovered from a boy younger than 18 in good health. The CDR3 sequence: CASSRQDVYGYTF. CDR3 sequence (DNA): TGTGCCAGCAGTCGACAGGACGTCTATGGCTACACCTTC.